Listed below are T cell receptor beta chains from one sample, sequenced in a study of T cells in Graves' hyperthyroidism and ophthalmopathy. TCRdb independently ran MiXCR on the multiplex PCR reads; one entry per CDR3 protein. Of about 600,000 distinct CDR3 sequences listed, about a sixth were seen once; the top ten hold approximately 3.5%. The sample comprised blood. Receptors were obtained from a woman aged 40 to 55 with Graves' ophthalmopathy. Both conserved end residues are part of each CDR3. The D gene is left open where the match is weak. Rows give clone size only sometimes, using once, few, many, or a class for an expanded clone.

j_gene,v_gene,abundance,d_gene,CDR3aa,CDR3nt
TRBJ2-1,TRBV20-1,.,TRBD2,CSVSIPSGTNNEQFF,TGCAGTGTTAGTATTCCTAGCGGGACAAACAATGAGCAGTTCTTC
TRBJ1-5,TRBV5-6,.,.,CASSLKRIGNQPQHF,TGTGCCAGCAGCTTGAAACGAATAGGCAATCAGCCCCAGCATTTT
TRBJ1-5,TRBV2,many,.,CASSRDREGYQPQHF,TGTGCCAGCAGCCGCGACCGAGAGGGTTATCAGCCCCAGCATTTT
TRBJ1-1,TRBV5-1,.,.,CASSLLQENTEAFF,TGCGCCAGCAGCCTCCTACAGGAGAACACTGAAGCTTTCTTT
TRBJ2-2,TRBV28,.,TRBD2,CACRGGWGPNTGELFF,TGTGCCTGCCGGGGGGGATGGGGTCCGAACACCGGGGAGCTGTTTTTT
TRBJ1-1,TRBV2,many,.,CASKGEGRGTEAFF,TGTGCCAGCAAGGGGGAGGGTCGTGGGACTGAAGCTTTCTTT
TRBJ1-2,TRBV10-2,few,TRBD1,CASTPYPDRDGYTF,TGCGCCAGCACCCCCTACCCGGACAGGGACGGCTACACCTTC
TRBJ2-7,TRBV18,many,TRBD1,CASSPDRGTWYEQYF,TGTGCCAGCTCACCTGACAGGGGGACATGGTACGAGCAGTACTTC
TRBJ2-7,TRBV28,few,TRBD2,CASSSSGIPYEQYF,TGTGCCAGCAGTTCTAGCGGGATTCCCTACGAGCAGTACTTC
TRBJ2-3,TRBV2,many,TRBD1,CASRNRGTSTDTQYF,TGTGCCAGCAGGAACAGGGGGACTAGCACAGATACGCAGTATTTT
TRBJ1-3,TRBV6-1,few,TRBD1,CASRQQGAAGNTIYF,TGTGCCAGCAGACAACAGGGGGCTGCTGGAAACACCATATATTTT
TRBJ1-2,TRBV6-1,few,TRBD1,CASSAGTGDGYTF,TGTGCCAGCAGTGCCGGGACAGGGGACGGCTACACCTTC
TRBJ2-4,TRBV2,many,TRBD2,CASSDSAGRDIQYF,TGTGCCAGCAGCGATTCAGCGGGAAGGGACATTCAGTACTTC
TRBJ2-2,TRBV7-2,few,TRBD2,CASSRLAGGANTGELFF,TGTGCCAGCAGCCGGCTAGCGGGAGGAGCGAACACCGGGGAGCTGTTTTTT
TRBJ2-3,TRBV10-3,many,.,CAISDSRMADTQYF,TGTGCCATCAGTGATAGTAGGATGGCAGATACGCAGTATTTT
TRBJ2-3,TRBV20-1,many,.,CSARGSLFTDTQYF,TGCAGTGCTAGAGGTTCCTTGTTCACAGATACGCAGTATTTT
TRBJ2-7,TRBV13,few,.,CASSDTGSYEQYF,TGTGCCAGCAGCGATACAGGGAGCTACGAGCAGTACTTC
TRBJ2-4,TRBV18,many,.,CASSPEAAKNIQYF,TGTGCCAGCTCACCAGAGGCAGCCAAAAACATTCAGTACTTC
TRBJ1-1,TRBV3-1,many,.,CASSQASRRSGAFF,TGTGCCAGCAGCCAAGCTTCGCGCAGGAGCGGGGCTTTCTTT
TRBJ1-5,TRBV30,many,.,CAWSLKGLYNQPQHF,TGTGCCTGGAGTTTGAAGGGATTGTACAATCAGCCCCAGCATTTT
TRBJ1-6,TRBV7-2,many,.,CASSLGDLSPLHF,TGTGCCAGCAGCTTAGGGGACCTTTCACCCCTCCACTTT
TRBJ1-4,TRBV6-1,.,TRBD1,CASSVRDREGKLFF,TGTGCCAGCAGCGTCCGGGACAGGGAGGGAAAACTGTTTTTT
TRBJ2-5,TRBV7-9,many,.,CASSSIGTPGETQYF,TGTGCCAGCAGCTCAATCGGGACACCGGGTGAGACCCAGTACTTC
TRBJ2-1,TRBV4-2,.,TRBD1,CASSQGDRDRDEQFF,TGTGCCAGCAGCCAAGGAGACCGGGACAGGGATGAGCAGTTCTTC
TRBJ2-3,TRBV3-1,many,TRBD2,CASSPRPTRGLATLSTDTQYF,TGTGCCAGCAGCCCCCGACCCACTAGAGGACTAGCGACCCTTAGCACAGATACGCAGTATTTT
TRBJ2-7,TRBV10-3,.,.,CAISGTVSDYEQYF,TGTGCCATCAGTGGGACAGTTTCCGACTACGAGCAGTACTTC
TRBJ1-1,TRBV20-1,many,.,CSARGLENTEAFF,TGCAGTGCTAGGGGGTTAGAGAACACTGAAGCTTTCTTT
TRBJ2-5,TRBV7-8,many,.,CASSRLQRAETQYF,TGTGCCAGCAGCAGACTACAACGCGCAGAGACCCAGTACTTC
TRBJ1-5,TRBV12-5,many,.,CASGLVASGGGPVSWRNQPQHF,TGTGCTAGTGGTTTGGTTGCGTCGGGTGGCGGGCCCGTGTCCTGGCGCAATCAGCCCCAGCATTTT
TRBJ1-1,TRBV10-2,.,TRBD1,CASSDARGGTGTEAFF,TGCGCCAGCAGTGACGCCAGGGGGGGAACAGGCACTGAAGCTTTCTTT
TRBJ2-5,TRBV6-4,few,.,CASSVLSREDSQETQYF,TGTGCCAGCAGTGTTCTGAGCCGCGAGGACAGCCAAGAGACCCAGTACTTC
TRBJ2-7,TRBV5-1,many,TRBD2,CASSAGAVSYEQYF,TGCGCCAGCAGCGCGGGAGCGGTAAGCTACGAGCAGTACTTC
TRBJ2-7,TRBV6-1,few,TRBD1,CASSYVRGRSLYEQYF,TGTGCCAGCAGTTACGTCAGGGGGCGAAGTCTCTACGAGCAGTACTTC
TRBJ2-7,TRBV6-1,many,.,CASSTLVYEQYF,TGTGCCAGCAGTACACTAGTTTACGAGCAGTACTTC
TRBJ1-1,TRBV20-1,many,.,CSARDPNTGTEAFF,TGCAGTGCTAGGGACCCTAACACAGGCACTGAAGCTTTCTTT
TRBJ2-1,TRBV11-2,many,.,CASSWASGSSYNEQFF,TGTGCCAGCAGCTGGGCCTCCGGGAGCTCCTACAATGAGCAGTTCTTC